A single sample is the source of the 23 T cell receptor beta chains below, sequenced in a study of molecular identifiers for immune sequencing clone quantification. Using its own MiXCR run on the PCR reads, TCRdb lists one record per CDR3 protein. The sample lists under 600,000 distinct CDR3 sequences, about 26% seen once, with around 0.79% in the top ten. The sample consisted of naive CD8+ T cells from blood, with Jurkat cell RNA spiked in. The subset here: FACS-sorted CD8+CD4-CCR7+CD45RA+ naive T cells. The receptors originated from a human donor in good health. Some libraries in this study had Jurkat cell RNA spiked in.

This clonotype showed up many times. This sequence joins TRBV27 and TRBJ2-7; tentative D call: TRBD1 (6 bases). The V end was cut by 3 bases, the J end by 3 bases, with 9 bases between. Looked up from germline, CDR1 is MNHEY and CDR2 is SMNVEV (reference sequence). This CDR3 comprises 13 residues. The CDR3 DNA reads as TGTGCCAGCAGTTTTATAGGGGGCTACGAGCAGTACTTC. Residues: CASSFIGGYEQYF.

This clonotype was observed at least ten times. This sequence joins TRBV7-2 and TRBJ2-7; 8 bases agree with TRBD2. The CDR3 is made up of 16 amino acids. J was trimmed by 0 bases and V by 5 bases; bases with no gene match: 9. Germline V gene lookup returns CDR1 SGHTA and CDR2 FQGNSA. DNA of the CDR3: TGTGCCAGCAGCCCAACCCGACTAGCGAACTCCTACGAGCAGTACTTC. Its translation: CASSPTRLANSYEQYF. The full variable domain, in which reference TRBV7-2 and TRBJ2-7 provide the parts outside the CDR3, is GAGVSQSPSNKVTEKGKDVELRCDPISGHTALYWYRQSLGQGLEFLIYFQGNSAPDKSGLPSDRFSAERTGGSVSTLTIQRTQQEDSAVYLCASSPTRLANSYEQYFGPGTRLTVT.

This chain connects TRBV15 to TRBJ2-5, with 9 nucleotides matching TRBD1. The CDR3 totals 15 residues. The germline CDR1 and CDR2 sequences are LNHNV and YYDKDF (reference sequence). J lost 9 bases, V lost 0 bases, and 8 bases had no gene match. In DNA form, the CDR3 reads TGTGCCACCAGCAGAGATTTGGACAGGGGAAAGGCCCAGTACTTC. This translates into CATSRDLDRGKAQYF.

The rearrangement links TRBV27 to TRBJ2-7; the match to TRBD1 covers 9 bases. The CDR3 has 14 residues. V trimming: 5 bases; J trimming: 7 bases; junction bases outside the gene matches: 9. The germline CDR1 and CDR2 sequences are MNHEY and SMNVEV (reference sequence). CDR3 DNA: TGTGCCAGCAGTCGGGACAGGGCTTCGGGTGAGCAGTACTTC. Protein product: CASSRDRASGEQYF.

This clonotype has more than one count but fewer than ten. CDR3 region: CASSYFRNTGELFF. The CDR3 DNA reads TGTGCCAGCAGTTATTTTAGAAACACCGGGGAGCTGTTTTTT. The V call is TRBV6-5, the J call TRBJ2-2, with D uncertain. V lost 3 bases to trimming and J lost 2 bases, with 7 bases between them. CDR3 length: 14 residues. The V gene's germline CDR1 is MNHEY and CDR2 SVGAGI.

The CDR3 sequence: CASSPSGQYSNQPQHF. The CDR3 nucleotides are TGTGCCAGCAGCCCCTCCGGACAGTATAGCAATCAGCCCCAGCATTTT. This chain joins TRBV6-5 and TRBJ1-5; weak D call: TRBD1 (6 bases). CDR3 size: 16 residues. Germline V gene data show CDR1 as MNHEY and CDR2 as SVGAGI. Trimming took off 6 bases at V and 0 bases at J, with 15 bases between the two ends.

With respect to this clonotype: The conserved final phenylalanine or tryptophan is absent from the CDR3, which likely points to a read error. J is TRBJ2-7 and V is TRBV5-3, with a weak D call TRBD1 (5 bases). TRBV5-3 has ORF status, its function being uncertain. This CDR3 is built from 14 residues. CDR3 nucleotide sequence: TGTGCCAGCAGCTTCGTCCCAGGGAACTACGAGCAGTACTCC. Its protein is CASSFVPGNYEQYS.

The CDR3, as DNA: TGTGCCTGGAGTGTAGCGGGGGTTTACAATGAGCAGTTCTTC. This encodes CAWSVAGVYNEQFF. The chain joins TRBV30 to TRBJ2-1; 8 bases align to TRBD2. The V gene end was trimmed by 0 bases and the J gene end by 4 bases; junction bases not matched to a gene: 2. Per germline, CDR1 GTSNPN and CDR2 SVGIG (reference sequence). CDR3 length: 14 residues.

The table lists this clonotype with many counts. The chain joins TRBV20-1 to TRBJ2-3; D tentatively reads TRBD1 or TRBD2 (5 bases each). The germline gives CDR1 DFQATT, CDR2 SNEGSKA (reference sequence). CDR3 length: 13 residues. V was trimmed by 4 bases and J by 8 bases, leaving 16 bases between them. The CDR3 nucleotides read TGCAGTGCTATGGACTCGCCGAGGGGTACGCAGTATTTT. Protein product: CSAMDSPRGTQYF.

This clonotype has only a few counts. The rearrangement links TRBV12-3 or TRBV12-4 to TRBJ2-5, with a possible D match to TRBD1 (8 bases). V was shortened by 8 bases and J by 2 bases, with 15 bases between the two germline ends. The CDR3 is 14 amino acids. In DNA, the CDR3 is TGTGCCAGCCGGGGGGACAGGAGGCAAGAGACCCAGTACTTC. Translating gives CASRGDRRQETQYF.

This clonotype was counted at least ten times. The rearrangement links TRBV11-2 to TRBJ2-4, with TRBD1 matching over 7 bases. The CDR3 consists of 14 residues. After removal of 0 bases from V and 4 bases from J, the junction contained 0 bases not matched to a gene. The germline gives CDR1 SGHAT, CDR2 FQNNGV. The CDR3 bases are TGTGCCAGCAGCTTAGAGGGACAGAAAAACATTCAGTACTTC. Translated, it gives CASSLEGQKNIQYF.

The rearrangement links TRBV19 to TRBJ2-3; 10 nucleotides agree with TRBD2. V was clipped by 1 base and J by 5 bases; unmatched bases: 6. The CDR3 loop spans 16 amino acids. Germline V lookup: CDR1 LNHDA, CDR2 SQIVND (reference sequence). The CDR3 loop is CASSIGASGGGDTQYF. The CDR3 bases are TGTGCCAGTAGTATAGGAGCTAGCGGGGGCGGAGATACGCAGTATTTT.

V gene TRBV7-9 combines with J gene TRBJ2-5; TRBD2 agrees at 7 bases. The germline V gene has CDR1 SEHNR and CDR2 FQNEAQ (reference sequence). The CDR3 covers 16 residues. V shed 3 bases and J 9 bases; nucleotides not matched to a gene: 16. In DNA form, the CDR3 reads TGTGCCAGCAGCTTCGTCGGGTCTAGCGGTCGGTCGGCCCAGTACTTC. This encodes CASSFVGSSGRSAQYF.

This clonotype showed up just a few times. The chain combines TRBV12-3 or TRBV12-4 with TRBJ2-7; 16 nucleotides agree with TRBD2. The CDR3 runs to 18 residues. Losses at the gene ends were 2 bases for V and 6 bases for J; bases not matched to a gene: 10. DNA of the CDR3: TGTGCCAGCAGTTTACCGGGACTAGCGGGAGGGCCGGGGACCGAGCAGTACTTC. Protein: CASSLPGLAGGPGTEQYF.

Written as DNA, the CDR3 is TGTGCCAGCAGCGGACTAGCGGGAGTTCGCACCGGGGAGCTGTTTTTT. Protein sequence: CASSGLAGVRTGELFF. The chain is built from TRBV27 and TRBJ2-2; 13 bases are shared with TRBD2. This CDR3 spans 16 amino acids. Germline V CDR1 and CDR2: MNHEY, SMNVEV (reference sequence). The J segment lost 4 bases and the V segment lost 6 bases, leaving 5 bases of the junction unmatched.

This chain connects TRBV21-1 to TRBJ2-4. TRBV21-1 corresponds to a pseudogene. This CDR3 has 17 amino acids. For the CDR3, the DNA is TGTGCCAGCAGCAAAGGGGTCACCGGAATAGCCAAAAACATTCAGTACTTC. Amino acids: CASSKGVTGIAKNIQYF.

Of note for this clonotype: One end of the junction varies from germline; a read error may be responsible. The rearrangement joins TRBV25-1 to TRBJ1-2; possibly TRBD1 for D (5 bases). This CDR3 spans 13 amino acids. Germline-derived CDR1 and CDR2 are MGHDK and SYGVNS. The CDR3 DNA reads as TGTGCCAGCAGTTCGACAGCGAACTATAGCTACACCTTC. As protein: CASSSTANYSYTF.

This clonotype was counted at least ten times. This chain joins TRBV6-5 and TRBJ2-3; possible D gene TRBD2, 5 bases. The V and J ends lost 10 bases and 4 bases respectively, with 18 bases between them. CDR1 is MNHEY, CDR2 SVGAGI, per germline. This CDR3 region has 14 residues. CDR3 amino acids: CATRTPIEADTQYF. The CDR3, as DNA: TGTGCCACGCGGACTCCTATCGAGGCAGATACGCAGTATTTT.

Concerning this clonotype: Being one base from a much bigger clone, this may be a read error. The gene calls are TRBV2 and TRBJ2-3, with D perhaps given as TRBD1 or TRBD2 (6 bases each). CDR3 length equals 13 residues. Trimming removed 8 bases from V and 2 bases from J, with 11 bases in between. CDR1 is SNHLY, CDR2 FYNNEI, per germline. The CDR3 loop reads CASGGGATDTQYF. The CDR3, as DNA: TGTGCCAGCGGGGGCGGGGCCACAGATACGCAGTATTTT.

The rearrangement uses TRBV19 and TRBJ2-1; 8 bases map to TRBD1. CDR1 is LNHDA and CDR2 is SQIVND in the germline V gene (reference sequence). The CDR3 sequence is 16 residues long. J lost 6 bases, V lost 1 base, and 8 bases had no gene match. The CDR3 coding sequence is TGTGCCAGTAGTATAGCCAGCAGGGGGCAGGGCAATGAGCAGTTCTTC. Translation gives CASSIASRGQGNEQFF.

In this sample, this clonotype turned up many times. The chain uses TRBV6-5 and TRBJ2-1; 13 bases map to TRBD2. Looked up from germline, CDR1 is MNHEY and CDR2 is SVGAGI. With V trimmed by 10 bases and J by 2 bases, 8 bases remained unmatched. The length of the CDR3 is 16 residues. CDR3 in DNA: TGTGCCACCAGGACTAGCGGGAGTAGCGCCTACAATGAGCAGTTCTTC. It translates to CATRTSGSSAYNEQFF.

Details on this clonotype: Germline and junction disagree at one end, which may indicate a read error. J is TRBJ2-5 and V is TRBV20-1; the D call may be TRBD1 or TRBD2 (5 bases each). The germline gives CDR1 DFQATT, CDR2 SNEGSKA (reference sequence). CDR3 length: 16 amino acids. The CDR3 DNA reads TGCAGTGCTAAAGCTTGGTACGACGGGGCGCAAGCGACCCAGTACTTC. It translates to CSAKAWYDGAQATQYF.

With regard to this clonotype: One junction end does not reproduce the germline sequence, and a read error may be involved. CDR3 residues: CASSWGAGATYEQYF. CDR3 DNA: TGTGCCAGCAGCTGGGGAGCGGGGGCGACCTACGAGCAGTACTTC. The chain employs TRBV5-3 and TRBJ2-7, with TRBD2 identical over 8 bases. TRBV5-3 is an ORF for which the function is uncertain. This CDR3 is built from 15 residues.